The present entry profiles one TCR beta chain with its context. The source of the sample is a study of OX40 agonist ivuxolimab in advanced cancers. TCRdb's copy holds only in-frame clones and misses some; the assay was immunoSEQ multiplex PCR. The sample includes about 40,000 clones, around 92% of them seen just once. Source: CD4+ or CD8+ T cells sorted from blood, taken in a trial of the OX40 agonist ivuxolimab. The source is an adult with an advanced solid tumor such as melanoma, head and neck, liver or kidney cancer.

In DNA form, the CDR3 reads TGTGCCAGCAGTCCAAAATCAGGACAGATTAACAATGAGCAGTTCTTC. This codes for CASSPKSGQINNEQFF. The chain has TRBV7-6 and TRBJ2-1; possibly TRBD1 for D (6 bases). V was clipped by 6 bases and J by 5 bases, with 20 bases between them. The CDR3 is made up of 16 amino acids. Per germline, CDR1 SGHVS and CDR2 FNYEAQ.